Listed here are 14 T cell receptor beta chains from one sample, sequenced in a study of shared T cell receptors in the human thymus (dated by TCRdb to 2020 to 2023). The library was prepared using the immunoSEQ multiplex PCR assay. TCRdb took over this immuneACCESS table, retaining in-frame rearrangements with V and J assigned. Such tables are incomplete; in checked studies, under half of the missing clones stem from an unresolved V gene, and the remainder is unexplained. This sample lists about 660,000 clones; 85% to 90% were detected once. 0.01% of the sample is taken by the ten largest. The sample also formed part of further work on human thymus T cells.

The sequencing input was thymocytes. These receptors came from a boy in the first two years of life with a congenital heart defect. Donor details come from another sample of the same person, matched by shared clones.

The rearrangement uses TRBV27 and TRBJ2-7; TRBD1 might be the D (5 bases). Trimming removed 10 bases at V and 2 bases at J, with 18 bases between. Germline V lookup: CDR1 MNHEY, CDR2 SMNVEV (reference sequence). The CDR3 length is 14 residues. The CDR3 DNA follows: TGTGCCACCAAGGGGAAACAGCGAGCCTACGAGCAGTACTTC. This translates into CATKGKQRAYEQYF.

This chain joins TRBV6-5 and TRBJ1-2; TRBD1 matches 8 bases. Germline V gene sequence: CDR1 MNHEY, CDR2 SVGAGI. The CDR3 has 15 amino acids. The junction had 5 bases not matched to a gene; V was cut back by 2 bases and J by 3 bases. In DNA, the CDR3 is TGTGCCAGCAGTTACCCTGGACAGGGAGACTATGGCTACACCTTC. Its translation is CASSYPGQGDYGYTF.

The rearrangement joins TRBV9 to TRBJ2-1; TRBD2 matches at 11 bases. The CDR3 extends over 18 amino acids. Germline CDR1 and CDR2: SGDLS and YYNGEE. V shed 3 bases and J 2 bases; nucleotides not matched to a gene: 10. The CDR3 nucleotides read TGTGCCAGCAGCGCGGAACCGGGACTAGCGGAGCCCTACAATGAGCAGTTCTTC. Encoded protein: CASSAEPGLAEPYNEQFF.

This sequence joins TRBV29-1 and TRBJ1-1, with D maybe TRBD1 (5 bases). Deletions cut 5 bases from V and 6 bases from J, with 13 bases between. Germline V gene lookup returns CDR1 SQVTM and CDR2 ANQGSEA. This CDR3 contains 12 residues. CDR3 DNA: TGCAGCGTTCCCGGGGCGGGGGCTGAAGCTTTCTTT. It encodes CSVPGAGAEAFF.

The chain has TRBV12-5 and TRBJ2-1; weak D call: TRBD2 (6 bases). This CDR3 is 18 amino acids long. V was shortened by 1 base and J by 6 bases, with 22 bases between the two germline ends. CDR1 is LGHNT, CDR2 FRNRAP, per germline. This chain's CDR3 is CASGLAHNSGESRNEQFF. The CDR3 DNA reads as TGTGCTAGTGGTTTGGCCCACAACTCGGGGGAGTCCCGCAATGAGCAGTTCTTC.

V and J are TRBV5-6 and TRBJ1-2; tentative D call: TRBD1 (5 bases). The CDR3 length is 15 residues. The germline V and J ends were trimmed by 2 bases and 8 bases, with 19 bases remaining between them. From germline, CDR1 is SGHDT and CDR2 YYEEEE. CDR3: CASSFWEGRRWGYTF. CDR3 sequence (DNA): TGTGCCAGCAGCTTCTGGGAGGGGAGAAGATGGGGCTACACCTTC.

The V and J genes are TRBV28 and TRBJ1-1; 10 bases fit TRBD1. This CDR3 is built from 17 residues. The V segment lost 6 bases and the J segment 1 base; nucleotides outside the gene matches: 11. Germline lookup yields CDR1 MDHEN and CDR2 SYDVKM. CDR3 in amino acids: CASSTGTGAFRNTEAFF. The CDR3 DNA reads as TGTGCCAGCAGCACCGGGACAGGGGCCTTCCGGAACACTGAAGCTTTCTTT.

The rearrangement uses TRBV19 and TRBJ1-1, with D tentatively TRBD1 (5 bases). The CDR3 covers 13 residues. V dropped 6 bases and J dropped 4 bases, with 12 bases sitting between them. The germline gives CDR1 LNHDA, CDR2 SQIVND (reference sequence). This CDR3 is CASRVRQTTEAFF. The DNA for the CDR3 is TGTGCCAGTAGAGTCCGACAGACCACTGAAGCTTTCTTT.

The chain couples TRBV19 to TRBJ1-2; D is unresolved. CDR1 is LNHDA, CDR2 SQIVND, per germline (reference sequence). The V end lost 7 bases, the J end lost 7 bases, and 13 bases lay between the germline ends. The CDR3 covers 12 residues. The CDR3 DNA follows: TGTGCCAGTATCGGCGGGATAGGTGGCTACACCTTC. This encodes CASIGGIGGYTF.

In this sample, this clone turned up once. V and J are TRBV30 and TRBJ2-3; 8 bases are a match to TRBD2. Trimming at V came to 0 bases and at J to 1 base, leaving 3 bases not matched to a gene. The germline V gene has CDR1 GTSNPN and CDR2 SVGIG (reference sequence). CDR3 size: 15 residues. The chain's CDR3 is CAWSVQAGGTDTQYF. The CDR3, as DNA: TGTGCCTGGAGTGTACAAGCGGGGGGCACAGATACGCAGTATTTT.

The chain employs TRBV5-1 and TRBJ2-3, with D perhaps matching TRBD2 (6 bases). Between the trimmed V and J ends, which lost 0 bases and 4 bases, there was a span of 12 bases. The CDR3 runs to 15 residues. Germline CDR1 SGHRS, CDR2 YFSETQ. CDR3 in amino acids: CASSLGAPGADTQYF. The CDR3 region has the DNA TGCGCCAGCAGCTTGGGCGCGCCGGGGGCAGATACGCAGTATTTT.

The chain links TRBV30 to TRBJ2-2, with a possible D match to TRBD1 (7 bases). The germline V gene has CDR1 GTSNPN and CDR2 SVGIG (reference sequence). The CDR3 has 13 residues. V was pared by 3 bases and J by 6 bases, with 11 bases between. The CDR3 DNA reads as TGTGCCTGGAGCAGGGGGGAGCCCGGGGAGCTGTTTTTT. Translated: CAWSRGEPGELFF. The entire variable domain, with the rest obtained from reference TRBV30 and TRBJ2-2, is as follows: SQTIHQWPATLVQPVGSPLSLECTVEGTSNPNLYWYRQAAGRGLQLLFYSVGIGQISSEVPQNLSASRPQDRQFILSSKKLLLSDSGFYLCAWSRGEPGELFFGEGSRLTVL.

The chain combines TRBV5-1 with TRBJ2-5; TRBD1 matches 8 bases. With V trimmed by 4 bases and J by 4 bases, 6 bases remained unmatched. The germline gives CDR1 SGHRS, CDR2 YFSETQ. This CDR3 contains 14 residues. The CDR3: CASSDDRGRETQYF. CDR3 bases: TGCGCCAGCAGCGACGACAGGGGCAGAGAGACCCAGTACTTC.

The genes are TRBV28 and TRBJ2-7, with TRBD2 matching over 7 bases. The V and J ends lost 4 bases and 2 bases, in that order; junction bases with no gene match: 2. The germline V gene has CDR1 MDHEN and CDR2 SYDVKM. This CDR3 region has 13 residues. CDR3: CASSCGSPYEQYF. The CDR3, as DNA: TGTGCCAGCAGTTGCGGGAGCCCCTACGAGCAGTACTTC.